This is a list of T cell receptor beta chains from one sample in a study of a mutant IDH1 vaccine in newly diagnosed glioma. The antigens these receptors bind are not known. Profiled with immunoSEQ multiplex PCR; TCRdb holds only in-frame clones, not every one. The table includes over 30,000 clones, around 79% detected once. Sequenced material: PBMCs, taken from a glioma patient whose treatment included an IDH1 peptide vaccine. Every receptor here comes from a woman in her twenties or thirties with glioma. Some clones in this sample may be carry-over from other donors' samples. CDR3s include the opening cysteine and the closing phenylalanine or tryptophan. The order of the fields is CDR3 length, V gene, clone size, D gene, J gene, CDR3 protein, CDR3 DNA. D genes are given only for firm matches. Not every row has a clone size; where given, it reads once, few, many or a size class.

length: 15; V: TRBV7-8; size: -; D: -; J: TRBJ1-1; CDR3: CASTQAGIVNTEAFF; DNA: TGTGCCAGCACCCAGGCAGGGATTGTGAACACTGAAGCTTTCTTT
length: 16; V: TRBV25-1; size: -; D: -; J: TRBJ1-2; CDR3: CASSDRSWSHLYGYTF; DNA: TGTGCCAGCAGTGATCGCTCATGGAGCCATCTCTATGGCTACACCTTC
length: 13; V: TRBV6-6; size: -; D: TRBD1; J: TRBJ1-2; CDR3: CASSSGTDYGYTF; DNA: TGTGCCAGCAGTTCCGGGACAGACTATGGCTACACCTTC
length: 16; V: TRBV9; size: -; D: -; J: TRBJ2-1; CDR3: CASSVVDNLSYNEQFF; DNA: TGTGCCAGCAGCGTAGTAGACAACCTGTCCTACAATGAGCAGTTCTTC
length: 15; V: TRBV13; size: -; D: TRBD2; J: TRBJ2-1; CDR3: CASSVLAGVHNEQFF; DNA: TGTGCCAGCAGCGTTCTAGCGGGAGTTCATAATGAGCAGTTCTTC
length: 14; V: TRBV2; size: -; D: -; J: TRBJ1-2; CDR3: CASRRTEVDDGYTF; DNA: TGTGCCAGCAGAAGGACGGAAGTCGATGACGGCTACACCTTC
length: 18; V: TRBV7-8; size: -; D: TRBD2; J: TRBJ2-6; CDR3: CASSSNRLAGAGANVLTF; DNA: TGTGCCAGCAGCTCAAACCGACTAGCGGGAGCTGGGGCCAACGTCCTGACTTTC
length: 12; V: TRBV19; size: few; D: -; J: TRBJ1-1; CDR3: CASTTRSGFAFF; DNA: TGTGCCAGTACCACCCGGTCGGGGTTCGCTTTCTTT
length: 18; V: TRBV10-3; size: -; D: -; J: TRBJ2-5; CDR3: CATTNRPRGVGSQETQYF; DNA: TGTGCCACAACGAACCGGCCGCGGGGTGTGGGGTCTCAAGAGACCCAGTACTTC
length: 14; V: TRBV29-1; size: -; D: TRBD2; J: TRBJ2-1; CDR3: CSSTGGGRAAEQFF; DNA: TGCAGCTCTACCGGGGGCGGGAGGGCCGCTGAGCAGTTCTTC
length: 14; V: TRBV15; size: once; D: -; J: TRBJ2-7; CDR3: CATSPEGRPYEQYF; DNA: TGTGCCACCAGCCCTGAAGGACGGCCCTACGAGCAGTACTTC
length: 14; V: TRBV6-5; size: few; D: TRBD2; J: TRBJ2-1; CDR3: CASTPPAGDNEQFF; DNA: TGTGCCAGCACCCCCCCTGCGGGGGACAATGAGCAGTTCTTC
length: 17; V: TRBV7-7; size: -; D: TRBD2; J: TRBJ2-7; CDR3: CASSLSATSGSQHEQYF; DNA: TGTGCTAGCAGCTTATCCGCGACTAGCGGGAGTCAACACGAGCAGTACTTC